This record covers a single T cell receptor beta chain. This sample includes further DNA sequences coding for the same CDR3. The entry originates in a study of control samples from healthy donors and cancer patients. Germline V gives CDR1 MNHEY, CDR2 SMNVEV (reference sequence). V lost 2 bases and J 4 bases, leaving 6 bases between the germline ends. The CDR3 totals 13 residues. Data came from immunoSEQ multiplex PCR; TCRdb stores just in-frame clones and leaves some out. Its clone listing holds fewer than 250,000 clones. The TCR comes from a woman in her thirties in good health. Specimen: blood. This chain uses TRBV27 with TRBJ1-5; no reliable D call. The CDR3 loop is CASSLAGNQPQHF. DNA for the CDR3: TGTGCCAGCAGTTTAGCGGGTAATCAGCCCCAGCATTTT.